This TCR beta chain stems from a study of T cells after yellow fever vaccination (dated by TCRdb to the late 2010s). Background for the entire study: The SMART-Seq v4 Ultra Low Input RNA kit was used to prepare libraries from fractions with low cell numbers. To track T-cell clones before and after primary and booster YFV17D yellow fever vaccination, bulk TCR alpha and beta repertoires were sequenced longitudinally. Two healthy male donors made up the cohort, one aged 18 to 30 years and the other aged 30 to 40 years. Bulk PBMC replicates and cell subsets were isolated from blood drawn at multiple timepoints before and after both primary and secondary immunization. On the study overall, not on this receptor specifically: A small fraction of clonotypes showed up in both the CD4 and CD8 compartments, probably as a result of convergent recombination. The study included only a couple of donors, which limits how far the findings can be generalized. FACS-sorted repertoires could contain abundant contaminating clonotypes from the bulk population, so computational filtering was required. Compared with the primary T-cell response, the secondary T-cell response was faster but weaker, reaching its peak on day 5 rather than on day 15. After the booster, most clones that had expanded after primary vaccination were detected again (about 95% of CD4 and around nine tenths of CD8), suggesting broad maintenance of memory.

The sample holds many counts of this clonotype. Its antigen is currently not known. No much larger clone exists at a distance of one base, and base qualities are not known. Reading the label with the study, this specimen's treatment or condition is: live attenuated yellow fever vaccine strain. A standard Ficoll-Paque protocol was used to isolate PBMCs from peripheral blood. Dynabeads CD4 and CD8 positive selection kits were used to isolate CD4 and CD8 T-cell fractions. TriZol was used to extract RNA from bulk PBMCs, CD4 and CD8 fractions, and dextramer-positive and dextramer-negative fractions. The sequencing machine was an Illumina NovaSeq 6000. TCR cDNA was synthesized by 5'RACE template switching, through which a universal primer site and unique molecular identifiers were introduced. cDNA synthesis was primed from both the TCR alpha and TCR beta constant segments. Library amplification used two PCR steps, and the second PCR step added sample barcodes and sequencing adapters. Sequencing of libraries was performed on Illumina HiSeq 2500 (2x100 bp) or NovaSeq (2x150 bp). For the original study's pipeline: MIGEC was used to demultiplex reads and collapse the reads into UMI consensus sequences, and MiXCR was used for V(D)J alignment. Vaccine-responding clonotypes were identified with edgeR using replicate PBMC samples, with FDR below 0.01 and a log2 fold change above 5 up to day 15 being required. Bulk clonotypes were assigned CD4 or CD8 identity according to which sequenced CD4 or CD8 repertoire held them at higher abundance. TCRdb took the public reads, trimmed them with fastp at Q25, ran MiXCR for clone calling and kept in-frame beta chains. Here each entry gathers all rows of one CDR3 protein and keeps the most common genes and DNA. These V and J calls rely on TCRdb rather than the paper's analysis. The sample includes 200,000 to 250,000 distinct CDR3 sequences, with more than 3% observed a single time. About 3% of the sample comes from the top ten.

Measured from the cysteine to the phenylalanine, the CDR3 is 14 residues long. Only CDR3 DNA is held: 42 bases, read in frame from base 1. V sheds 4 bases and J sheds 3 bases, leaving 13 bases between their ends. This TCR was recovered from a man younger than 30 who received the YFV17D yellow fever vaccine. This chain is built from TRBV12-3 or TRBV12-4 and TRBJ2-7; TRBD1 might be the D gene, on 6 matching bases. This specimen consisted of CD4+ T cells sorted from PBMCs, obtained 10 days after the yellow fever booster vaccination. The CDR3 region: CASSWDRGIYEQYF. The DNA reads TGTGCCAGCAGTTGGGATAGGGGGATCTACGAGCAGTACTTC.